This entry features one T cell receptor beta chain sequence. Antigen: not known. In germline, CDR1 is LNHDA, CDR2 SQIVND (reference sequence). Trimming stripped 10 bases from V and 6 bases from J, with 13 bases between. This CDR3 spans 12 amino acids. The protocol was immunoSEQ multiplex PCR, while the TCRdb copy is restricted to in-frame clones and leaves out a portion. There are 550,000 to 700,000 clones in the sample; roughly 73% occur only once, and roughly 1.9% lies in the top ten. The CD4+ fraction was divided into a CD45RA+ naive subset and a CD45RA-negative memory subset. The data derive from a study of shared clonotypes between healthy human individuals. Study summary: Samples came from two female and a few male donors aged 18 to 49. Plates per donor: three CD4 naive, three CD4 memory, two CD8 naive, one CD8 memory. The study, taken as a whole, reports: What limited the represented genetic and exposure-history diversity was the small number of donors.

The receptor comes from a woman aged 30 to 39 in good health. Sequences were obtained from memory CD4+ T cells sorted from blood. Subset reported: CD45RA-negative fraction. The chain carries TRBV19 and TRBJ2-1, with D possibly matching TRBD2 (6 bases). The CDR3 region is CAIRTGGNEQFF. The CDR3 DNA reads TGTGCCATCCGAACCGGGGGCAATGAGCAGTTCTTC.